A selection of T cell receptor beta chains follows, all from one sample in a study of cytomegalovirus exposure and HLA in healthy donors. Here immunoSEQ multiplex PCR was the method, and the copy in TCRdb shows in-frame clones only, minus some. The table has fewer than 95,000 clones, around 78% seen once. The sample taken for sequencing was PBMCs. The origin of the receptors is a man aged 25-45 years in good health and CMV-seronegative. Each CDR3 is given with its conserved first and last residue. Each record gives: V gene, J gene, D gene, clone size, CDR3 DNA, CDR3 protein. D genes are given only for firm matches. Clone size is not always given. Where it is, it says once, few, many or a class for expanded clones.

>TRBV9|TRBJ2-1|TRBD2|-
TGTGCCAGCAGCGCGGGACTAGCGGGAGTGGGTGAGCAGTTCTTC
CASSAGLAGVGEQFF
>TRBV14|TRBJ2-7|-|-
TGTGCCAGCAGCCCCATTCAGGGTTTAAGATACGAGCAGTACTTC
CASSPIQGLRYEQYF
>TRBV5-8|TRBJ2-1|TRBD1|once
TGTGCCAGCAGCCTACAGGGGGCTGATCTCAATGAGCAGTTCTTC
CASSLQGADLNEQFF
>TRBV4-2|TRBJ1-2|-|-
TGTGCCAGCAGCCAAGGGGTGTTAAAGGGGGAAGACTATGGCTACACCTTC
CASSQGVLKGEDYGYTF
>TRBV4-2|TRBJ1-3|TRBD1|few
TGTGCCAGCAGCCAGTTACAGGGGGGAAACACCATATATTTT
CASSQLQGGNTIYF
>TRBV5-4|TRBJ2-1|TRBD2|-
TGTGCCAGCAGCTTGGGACTAGCGGGATCTTGGAATGAGCAGTTCTTC
CASSLGLAGSWNEQFF
>TRBV4-2|TRBJ2-2|-|-
TGTGCCAGCAGCCAAGGTGGGGGGTGGGGGCTGTTTTTT
CASSQGGGWGLFF
>TRBV7-6|TRBJ2-1|TRBD2|-
TGTGCCAGCAGTGGGGGGGCTAGCGGGGGTGTAGGAGAGCAGTTCTTC
CASSGGASGGVGEQFF
>TRBV27|TRBJ1-1|-|-
TGTGCCAGCAGTTTAATAGGGGGGAACACTGAAGCTTTCTTT
CASSLIGGNTEAFF
>TRBV28|TRBJ2-2|TRBD1|-
TGTGCCAGCACCCGGGACAGGGGGCCGGACACCGGGGAGCTGTTTTTT
CASTRDRGPDTGELFF
>TRBV10-3|TRBJ2-5|TRBD1|once
TGTGCCATCAGTTACAGGGGGCAGGAGACCCAGTACTTC
CAISYRGQETQYF
>TRBV5-1|TRBJ1-1|-|few
TGCGCCAGCAGCTTTTGGAGCATGAACACTGAAGCTTTCTTT
CASSFWSMNTEAFF
>TRBV29-1|TRBJ1-2|-|-
TGCAGCGTTGAACAGCACGACCGAGGCTATGGCTACACCTTC
CSVEQHDRGYGYTF
>TRBV4-1|TRBJ1-4|-|few
TGCGCCCTGGGCGGGGTCGGCGCAACTAATGAAAAACTGTTTTTT
CALGGVGATNEKLFF
>TRBV18|TRBJ1-4|-|-
TGTGCCAGCTCACCACCGGGCAGAAAGAATGAAAAACTGTTTTTT
CASSPPGRKNEKLFF
>TRBV5-1|TRBJ1-4|TRBD1|-
TGCGCCAGCAGCGTCGACAGGGTCAGAGAAAAACTGTTTTTT
CASSVDRVREKLFF
>TRBV7-2|TRBJ1-6|TRBD1|-
TGTGCCAGCAGCTTAGCTTGGGACAGCCATAATTCACCCCTCCACTTT
CASSLAWDSHNSPLHF
>TRBV10-3|TRBJ2-2|-|-
TGTGCCATCAGTGAGTCGAGGCTAGCCGGACCACTCGTTGGGGTTACCGGGGAGCTGTTTTTT
CAISESRLAGPLVGVTGELFF
>TRBV4-3|TRBJ1-1|-|few
TGCGCCAGCAGCCAGGACAGAATGAACACTGAAGCTTTCTTT
CASSQDRMNTEAFF
>TRBV10-3|TRBJ1-5|TRBD1|-
TGTGCCATCCAGGGACAGAGTAATCAGCCCCAGCATTTT
CAIQGQSNQPQHF
>TRBV6-6|TRBJ1-1|-|-
TGTGCCAGCAGTTACGGGCAGTGGGGAACAGGAGAAGCTTTCTTT
CASSYGQWGTGEAFF
>TRBV18|TRBJ1-2|-|-
TGTGCCAGCTCACCACCGACACACTATGGCTACACCTTC
CASSPPTHYGYTF
>TRBV5-1|TRBJ1-2|-|-
TGCGCCAGCAGCTTGTTTACGGGGGATGGCTACACCTTC
CASSLFTGDGYTF
>TRBV7-9|TRBJ2-1|-|-
TGTGCCAGCAGCCGAGGGGGGGGCCAGGACAATGAGCAGTTCTTC
CASSRGGGQDNEQFF
>TRBV7-6|TRBJ1-1|TRBD1|-
TGTGCCAGCAGTTACACAGGGGGAACTGAAGCTTTCTTT
CASSYTGGTEAFF
>TRBV2|TRBJ1-5|TRBD1|few
TGTGCCAGCAGTGAAGGGACAGGGGGCGGTCAGCCCCAGCATTTT
CASSEGTGGGQPQHF
>TRBV27|TRBJ1-1|-|few
TGTGCCAGCAGTTTTGGGCAGATGAACACTGAAGCTTTCTTT
CASSFGQMNTEAFF
>TRBV19|TRBJ2-1|TRBD2|-
TGTGCCAGTAGCCGGACTAGCCTGGCCTACAATGAGCAGTTCTTC
CASSRTSLAYNEQFF
>TRBV5-1|TRBJ2-3|TRBD1|-
TGCGCCAGCAGCGGGACAGGGGTCAGGGATACGCAGTATTTT
CASSGTGVRDTQYF
>TRBV4-3|TRBJ1-1|-|few
TGCGCCAGCAGCCTGGGGGCGGACGGAAACACTGAAGCTTTCTTT
CASSLGADGNTEAFF
>TRBV5-1|TRBJ2-3|-|-
TGCGCCAGCAGCCCCAGTTCCAGCGGAGATACGCAGTATTTT
CASSPSSSGDTQYF
>TRBV7-2|TRBJ2-2|TRBD1|few
TGTGCCAGCAGCCAGGGGACAGCGAACACCGGGGAGCTGTTTTTT
CASSQGTANTGELFF
>TRBV4-1|TRBJ1-4|-|once
TGCGCCAGCAGCCAAAGGCCTGAAGGGGATGAAAAACTGTTTTTT
CASSQRPEGDEKLFF
>TRBV13|TRBJ1-2|TRBD1|-
TGTGCCAGCAGCTTAGGAACAGGGGGCTATGGCTACACCTTC
CASSLGTGGYGYTF
>TRBV6-1|TRBJ1-3|-|-
TGTGCCAGCCACTATCGAGGCTCTGGAAACACCATATATTTT
CASHYRGSGNTIYF
>TRBV14|TRBJ1-1|-|once
TGTGCCAGCAGCCCCTTAGGGGGAGTCATGAACACTGAAGCTTTCTTT
CASSPLGGVMNTEAFF
>TRBV11-1|TRBJ2-5|-|-
TGTGCCAGCAGCTTTTCAGGGAAAGAGACCCAGTACTTC
CASSFSGKETQYF